Shown below are 13 T cell receptor beta chains from a single sample sequenced in a study of beta chain features in type 1 diabetes. Reverse transcribing all isolated RNA meant expressed TCRB transcripts were sequenced. Generated by immunoSEQ multiplex PCR, the TCRdb table keeps only in-frame clones and is missing some. The table has 860,000 or so clones, roughly a sixth seen once; the top ten hold 0.02% to 0.025%. Sample: naive CD4+ T cells from blood. The origin of the receptors is a woman between 18 and 29 years old in good health.

This chain links TRBV28 with TRBJ1-3; TRBD1 matches at 7 bases. J lost 4 bases, V lost 6 bases, and 6 bases had no gene match. Germline V CDR1 and CDR2: MDHEN, SYDVKM. There are 14 residues in the CDR3. CDR3 coding DNA: TGTGCCAGCAGACCAGGGGACAGAGGAAACACCATATATTTT. This encodes CASRPGDRGNTIYF.

This clone has more than one count but fewer than ten. The rearrangement joins TRBV10-3 to TRBJ2-1, with 9 bases aligning to TRBD2. CDR1 and CDR2 (germline): ENHRY, SYGVKD. V was clipped by 3 bases and J by 2 bases; unmatched bases: 2. CDR3 length: 15 amino acids. Written as DNA, the CDR3 is TGTGCCATCAGTGATGGGACTAGCACCTACAATGAGCAGTTCTTC. Translated, it gives CAISDGTSTYNEQFF.

As for this clone: This sample includes further DNA sequences coding for the same CDR3. The chain is built from TRBV11-2 and TRBJ2-3; D gene unclear. The V end lost 4 bases, the J end lost 2 bases, and 4 bases lay between the germline ends. CDR1 and CDR2 from the germline V gene are SGHAT and FQNNGV. CDR3 length: 12 residues. CDR3 DNA sequence: TGTGCCAGCAGCTCAAACACAGATACGCAGTATTTT. Amino acid sequence: CASSSNTDTQYF.

The rearrangement uses TRBV7-2 and TRBJ2-1; possible D gene TRBD2, 6 bases. There are 17 residues in the CDR3. Germline CDR1 and CDR2: SGHTA and FQGNSA. Trimming left V 0 bases short and J 5 bases short, with 17 bases between. The CDR3 is CASSLARSVIADNEQFF. The CDR3 DNA is TGTGCCAGCAGCTTAGCGAGGTCGGTGATAGCGGACAATGAGCAGTTCTTC. The full variable domain, in which reference TRBV7-2 and TRBJ2-1 provide the parts outside the CDR3, is GAGVSQSPSNKVTEKGKDVELRCDPISGHTALYWYRQSLGQGLEFLIYFQGNSAPDKSGLPSDRFSAERTGGSVSTLTIQRTQQEDSAVYLCASSLARSVIADNEQFFGPGTRLTVL.

The DNA of the CDR3 is TGTGCCAGCTCACCACCTTACAGGGCCGATGGCTACACCTTC. Encoded protein: CASSPPYRADGYTF. This chain connects TRBV18 to TRBJ1-2, with a weak D call TRBD1 (6 bases). The length of the CDR3 is 14 residues. Germline assignment: CDR1 KGHSH and CDR2 LQKENI. Trimming removed 0 bases from V and 6 bases from J, with 11 bases in between. Looking up the rest from reference TRBV18 and TRBJ1-2 gives the full variable domain: NAGVMQNPRHLVRRRGQEARLRCSPMKGHSHVYWYRQLPEEGLKFMVYLQKENIIDESGMPKERFSAEFPKEGPSILRIQQVVRGDSAAYFCASSPPYRADGYTFGSGTRLTVV.

The chain recombines TRBV28 with TRBJ1-1; D is perhaps TRBD1 (5 bases). CDR3 length: 18 residues. Germline V CDR1 and CDR2: MDHEN, SYDVKM. V was trimmed by 3 bases and J by 11 bases, leaving 31 bases between them. This CDR3 is CASSLVGAGLLKLRLAFF. The DNA of the CDR3 is TGTGCCAGCAGTTTGGTAGGGGCAGGGCTCCTCAAACTACGGTTGGCTTTCTTT.

The table lists this clone with a few counts. The chain has TRBV7-8 and TRBJ2-1; no clear D. V was pared by 3 bases and J by 0 bases, with 12 bases between. There are 16 residues in the CDR3. Per germline, CDR1 SGHVS and CDR2 FQNEAQ. CDR3 nucleotide sequence: TGTGCCAGCAGCTTGAGGCCCGTGAGCTCCTACAATGAGCAGTTCTTC. Protein sequence: CASSLRPVSSYNEQFF.

This clone was observed a handful of times. The V call is TRBV9, the J call TRBJ1-1; a possible D gene is TRBD1 (6 bases). V shed 3 bases and J shed 0 bases, with 9 bases lying between them. This CDR3 contains 14 residues. CDR1 is SGDLS and CDR2 is YYNGEE in the germline V gene. CDR3 bases: TGTGCCAGCAGCGCAGGGGTGGTGAACACTGAAGCTTTCTTT. Encoded protein: CASSAGVVNTEAFF.

The chain employs TRBV2 and TRBJ1-2; no clear D gene. This CDR3 region has 11 residues. Germline CDR1 reads SNHLY; CDR2 reads FYNNEI. Trimming pared 8 bases from V and 4 bases from J, leaving 8 bases between. Written as DNA, the CDR3 is TGTGCCAGCGAGAGGAGCTATGGCTACACCTTC. It specifies CASERSYGYTF.

A few counts support this clone. The chain uses TRBV6-6 and TRBJ1-3, with 7 nucleotides matching TRBD1. V lost 6 bases and J lost 10; bases outside the gene matches: 18. This CDR3 has 16 residues. CDR1 and CDR2 from the germline V gene are MNHNY and SVGAGI (reference sequence). The CDR3: CASRSFTRDSQRTIYF. The CDR3 DNA follows: TGTGCCAGCAGATCGTTCACCCGGGACAGCCAAAGGACCATATATTTT.

This chain joins TRBV7-9 and TRBJ2-5; perhaps TRBD2 as D (6 bases). Germline CDR1 is SEHNR and CDR2 is FQNEAQ (reference sequence). V was pared by 0 bases and J by 5 bases, with 13 bases between. This CDR3 comprises 15 residues. The CDR3 reads CASSLATTSHETQYF. The CDR3 DNA is TGTGCCAGCAGCTTAGCCACGACTAGTCATGAGACCCAGTACTTC.

This chain uses TRBV6-5 with TRBJ1-1; D is perhaps TRBD1 (5 bases). The CDR3 contains 14 residues. Germline CDR1 reads MNHEY; CDR2 reads SVGAGI. Trimming pared 4 bases from V and 1 base from J, leaving 10 bases between. The CDR3 DNA sequence: TGTGCCAGCAGTTTTGGGACGACGAACACTGAAGCTTTCTTT. Protein sequence: CASSFGTTNTEAFF.

This clone was observed many times. This chain connects TRBV10-3 to TRBJ1-2; TRBD1 might be the D (6 bases). The V end lost 6 bases, the J end lost 7 bases, and 9 bases lay between the germline ends. The germline V gene has CDR1 ENHRY and CDR2 SYGVKD. The CDR3 covers 11 residues. The CDR3 region is CAISETGGYTF. Here the CDR3 DNA reads TGTGCCATCAGCGAGACAGGTGGCTACACCTTC.